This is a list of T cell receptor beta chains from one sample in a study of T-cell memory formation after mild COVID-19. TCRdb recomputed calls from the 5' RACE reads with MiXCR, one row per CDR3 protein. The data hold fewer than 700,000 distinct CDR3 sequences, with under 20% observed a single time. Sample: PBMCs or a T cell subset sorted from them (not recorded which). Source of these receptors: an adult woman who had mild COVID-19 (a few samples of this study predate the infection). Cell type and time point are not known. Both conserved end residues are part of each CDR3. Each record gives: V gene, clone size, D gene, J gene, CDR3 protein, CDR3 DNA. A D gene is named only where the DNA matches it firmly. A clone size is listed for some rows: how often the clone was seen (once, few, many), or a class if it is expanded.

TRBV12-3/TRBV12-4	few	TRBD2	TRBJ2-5	CASSFGLAGGFFKLGETQYF	TGTGCCAGCAGCTTCGGACTAGCGGGGGGGTTTTTTAAGTTAGGAGAGACCCAGTACTTC
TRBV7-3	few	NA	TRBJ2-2	CASSSGLTGELFF	TGTGCCAGCAGCTCGGGGCTAACCGGGGAGCTGTTTTTT
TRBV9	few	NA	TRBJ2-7	CASSPTPRHGTQAYEQYF	TGTGCCAGCAGCCCGACCCCTAGACACGGGACACAAGCCTACGAGCAGTACTTC
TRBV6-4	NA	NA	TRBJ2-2	CASSDSPYLPSELFF	TGTGCCAGCAGTGACTCCCCATACCTACCCTCGGAGCTGTTTTTT
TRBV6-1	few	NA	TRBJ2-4	CASSELGHKAKNIQYF	TGTGCCAGCAGTGAATTGGGACATAAAGCCAAAAACATTCAGTACTTC
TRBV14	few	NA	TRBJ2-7	CASRFAGAYEQYF	TGTGCCAGCAGGTTTGCAGGGGCCTACGAGCAGTACTTC
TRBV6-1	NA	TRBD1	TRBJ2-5	CASSIGTGRVETQYF	TGTGCCAGCAGTATTGGGACAGGGAGGGTAGAGACCCAGTACTTC
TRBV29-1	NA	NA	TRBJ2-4	CSVEVTKQQVQYF	TGCAGCGTTGAAGTCACAAAACAACAGGTTCAGTACTTC
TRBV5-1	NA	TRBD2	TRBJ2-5	CASSGGLASETQYF	TGCGCCAGCAGCGGGGGACTAGCGAGCGAGACCCAGTACTTC
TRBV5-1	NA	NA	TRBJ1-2	CASSSTVQRFGYTF	TGCGCCAGCAGCTCGACTGTCCAAAGGTTTGGCTACACCTTC
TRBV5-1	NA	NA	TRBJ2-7	CASSRTGTETVEQYF	TGCGCCAGCAGCCGTACCGGGACGGAGACTGTCGAGCAGTACTTC
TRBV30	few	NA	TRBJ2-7	CAWSQGHPYEQYF	TGTGCCTGGAGTCAGGGACACCCCTACGAGCAGTACTTC
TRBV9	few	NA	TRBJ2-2	CASSVGQGIGGELFF	TGTGCCAGCAGCGTGGGGCAGGGAATTGGCGGGGAGCTGTTTTTT
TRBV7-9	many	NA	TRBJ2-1	CASSSPLGRGLENEQFF	TGTGCCAGCAGCTCCCCCCTGGGCAGGGGTCTTGAGAATGAGCAGTTCTTC